This T cell receptor (beta chain) appears in the sequencing data of a study of cytomegalovirus exposure and HLA in healthy donors. For the study at large: Ancestry clustering placed 70% to 90% of approximately 370 genotyped donors in the Caucasian-associated cluster. Study results and caveats: CMV serostatus was the sole immune exposure information available. In a later analysis, a genetic analysis reported fewer productive-TCR N-insertions in an Asian-associated ancestry cluster than the cohort average. It was approximately 170 TCR beta chains that were listed as cytomegalovirus-associated.

As to this clone: The antigen is unknown.

Researchers ran the PCR with 60 Vbeta and 13 Jbeta primers. Assay used: immunoSEQ multiplex PCR; TCRdb lists only in-frame clones, some missing. This table has 150,000 or so clones, 60% to 80% appearing once. The germline gives CDR1 SGHVS, CDR2 FQNEAQ. The CDR3 has 15 residues. The V gene lost 1 base and the J gene lost 2 bases, with 12 bases spanning the gap. The clonotype comes from a female donor in good health and CMV-seronegative. V usage is TRBV7-8 and J usage is TRBJ2-7; D unclear. Sequencing was performed on PBMCs. The CDR3 loop is CASSLVSQVTYEQYF. The CDR3 nucleotides read TGTGCCAGCAGCTTAGTAAGTCAGGTAACCTACGAGCAGTACTTC.